This T cell receptor (beta chain) stems from a study of T-cell reconstitution after alpha-beta-depleted transplantation in children. Points from the study as a whole: A year post-transplant, T-cell counts and diversity derived mostly from newly produced T cells. Reported findings indicate that, about two months after transplant, alpha-beta T cells came from several hundred expanded clones, which were derived from non-depleted graft cells. Surviving recipient T cells and intrathymic progenitors accounted for some patients' high TCRbeta diversity at day 60.

The CDR3 is 15 amino acids. The germline V gene has CDR1 DFQATT and CDR2 SNEGSKA (reference sequence). The V gene lost 6 bases and the J gene lost 0 bases, with 15 bases spanning the gap. Unique molecular identifiers tagged the TCRbeta library. TCRdb itself ran the PCR reads through MiXCR, one entry per CDR3 protein. This table has a few hundred thousand distinct CDR3 sequences, over 25% appearing once. As for this clonotype: Its antigen is still unknown.

The origin of this receptor is a boy under two years old with Wiskott-Aldrich syndrome, due to receive a stem cell transplant. The sequenced sample was PBMCs, obtained before TCRalphabeta/CD19-depleted stem cell transplant. The gene calls are TRBV20-1 and TRBJ1-5; D gene unclear. As DNA, the CDR3 is TGCAGTGCCACAGTGCATTCGGGTAGCAATCAGCCCCAGCATTTT. Residues: CSATVHSGSNQPQHF.